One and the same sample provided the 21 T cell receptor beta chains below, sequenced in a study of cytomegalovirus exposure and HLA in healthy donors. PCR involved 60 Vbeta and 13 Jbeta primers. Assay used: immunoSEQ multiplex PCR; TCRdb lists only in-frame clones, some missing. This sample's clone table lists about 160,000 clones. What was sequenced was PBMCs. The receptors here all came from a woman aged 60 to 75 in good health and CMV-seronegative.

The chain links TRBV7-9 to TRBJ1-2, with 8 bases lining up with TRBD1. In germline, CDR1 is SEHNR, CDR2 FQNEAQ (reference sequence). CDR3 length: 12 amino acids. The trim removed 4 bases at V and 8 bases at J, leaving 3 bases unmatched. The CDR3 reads CASSSGGRGYTF. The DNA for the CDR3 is TGTGCCAGCAGCTCAGGGGGCCGGGGCTACACCTTC.

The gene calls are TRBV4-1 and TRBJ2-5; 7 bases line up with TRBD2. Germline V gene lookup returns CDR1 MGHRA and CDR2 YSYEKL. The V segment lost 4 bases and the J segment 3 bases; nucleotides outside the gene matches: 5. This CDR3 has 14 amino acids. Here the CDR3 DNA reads TGCGCCAGCAGCCGGGGGGGTCCGGAAGAGACCCAGTACTTC. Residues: CASSRGGPEETQYF.

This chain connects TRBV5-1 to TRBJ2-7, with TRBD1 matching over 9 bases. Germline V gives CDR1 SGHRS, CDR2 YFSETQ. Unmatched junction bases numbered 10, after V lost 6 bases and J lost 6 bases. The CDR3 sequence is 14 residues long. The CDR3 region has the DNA TGCGCCAGCAAACAGGGGGCGCAGTCCGGCGAGCAGTACTTC. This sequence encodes CASKQGAQSGEQYF.

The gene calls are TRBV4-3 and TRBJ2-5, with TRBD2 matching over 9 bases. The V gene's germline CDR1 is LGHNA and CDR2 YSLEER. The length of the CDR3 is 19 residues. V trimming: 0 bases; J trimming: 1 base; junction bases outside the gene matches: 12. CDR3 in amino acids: CASSQESPYAGGFQETQYF. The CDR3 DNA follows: TGCGCCAGCAGCCAAGAGTCCCCCTATGCGGGGGGGTTCCAAGAGACCCAGTACTTC.

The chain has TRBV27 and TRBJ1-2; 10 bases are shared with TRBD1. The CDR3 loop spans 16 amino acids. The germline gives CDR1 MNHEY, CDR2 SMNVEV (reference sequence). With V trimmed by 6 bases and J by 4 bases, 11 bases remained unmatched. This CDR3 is CASSPRGTGVSYGYTF. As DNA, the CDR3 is TGTGCCAGCAGCCCAAGAGGGACAGGGGTGTCCTATGGCTACACCTTC.

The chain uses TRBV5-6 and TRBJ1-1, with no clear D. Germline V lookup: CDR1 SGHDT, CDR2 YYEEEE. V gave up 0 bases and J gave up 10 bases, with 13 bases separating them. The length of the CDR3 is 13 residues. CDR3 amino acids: CASSLVAGDRAFF. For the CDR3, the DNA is TGTGCCAGCAGCTTGGTAGCCGGCGATCGAGCTTTCTTT.

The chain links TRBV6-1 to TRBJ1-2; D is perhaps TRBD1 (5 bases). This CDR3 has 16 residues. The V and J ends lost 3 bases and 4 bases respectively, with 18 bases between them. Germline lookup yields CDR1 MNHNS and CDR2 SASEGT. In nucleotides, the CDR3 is TGTGCCAGCAGTGAGGAGGGGTCGGGGACCTTCTATGGCTACACCTTC. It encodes CASSEEGSGTFYGYTF.

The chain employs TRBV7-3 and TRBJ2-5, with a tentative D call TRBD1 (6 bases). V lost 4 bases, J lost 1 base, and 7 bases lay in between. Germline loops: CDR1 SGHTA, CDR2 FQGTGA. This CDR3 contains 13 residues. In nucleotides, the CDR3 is TGTGCCAGCAGCTCGGACAGCCAAGAGACCCAGTACTTC. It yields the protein CASSSDSQETQYF.

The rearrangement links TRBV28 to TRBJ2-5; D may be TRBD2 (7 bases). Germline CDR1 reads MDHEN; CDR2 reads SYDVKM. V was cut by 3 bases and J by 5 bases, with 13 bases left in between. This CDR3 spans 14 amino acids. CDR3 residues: CASSFRGGVETQYF. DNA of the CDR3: TGTGCCAGCAGTTTTAGAGGGGGGGTGGAGACCCAGTACTTC.

The CDR3 protein is CASTPGGTSYEQYF. CDR3 bases: TGTGCCAGTACCCCGGGGGGGACCTCCTACGAGCAGTACTTC. V is TRBV19 and J is TRBJ2-7; 8 bases are a match to TRBD2. Germline CDR1 and CDR2: LNHDA and SQIVND (reference sequence). The V and J ends lost 7 bases and 0 bases, in that order; junction bases with no gene match: 5. This CDR3 has 14 residues.

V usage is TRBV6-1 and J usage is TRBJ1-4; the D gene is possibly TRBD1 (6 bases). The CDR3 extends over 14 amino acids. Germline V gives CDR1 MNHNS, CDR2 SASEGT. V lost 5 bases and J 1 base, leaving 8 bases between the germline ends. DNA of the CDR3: TGTGCCAGCAGTCGGACAGAAACTAATGAAAAACTGTTTTTT. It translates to CASSRTETNEKLFF.

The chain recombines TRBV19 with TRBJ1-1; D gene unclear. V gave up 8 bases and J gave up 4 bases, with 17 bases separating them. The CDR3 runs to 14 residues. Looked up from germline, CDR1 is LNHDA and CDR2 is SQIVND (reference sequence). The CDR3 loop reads CASVPREIGTEAFF. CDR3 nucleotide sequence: TGTGCCAGTGTCCCCCGGGAAATTGGCACTGAAGCTTTCTTT.

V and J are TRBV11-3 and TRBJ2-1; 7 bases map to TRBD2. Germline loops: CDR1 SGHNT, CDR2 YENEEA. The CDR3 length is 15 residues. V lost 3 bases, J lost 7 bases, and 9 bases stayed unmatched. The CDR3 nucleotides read TGTGCCAGCAGCTTTTCCGCGGGAGTAGGGAATGAGCAGTTCTTC. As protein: CASSFSAGVGNEQFF. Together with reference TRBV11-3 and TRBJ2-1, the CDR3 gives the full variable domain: EAGVVQSPRYKIIEKKQPVAFWCNPISGHNTLYWYLQNLGQGPELLIRYENEEAVDDSQLPKDRFSAERLKGVDSTLKIQPAELGDSAVYLCASSFSAGVGNEQFFGPGTRLTVL.

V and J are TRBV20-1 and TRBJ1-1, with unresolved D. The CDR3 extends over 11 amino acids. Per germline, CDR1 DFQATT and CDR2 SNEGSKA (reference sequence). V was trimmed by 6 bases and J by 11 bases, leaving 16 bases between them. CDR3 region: CSAKAGPGAFF. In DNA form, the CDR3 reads TGCAGTGCCAAAGCCGGCCCCGGGGCTTTCTTT.

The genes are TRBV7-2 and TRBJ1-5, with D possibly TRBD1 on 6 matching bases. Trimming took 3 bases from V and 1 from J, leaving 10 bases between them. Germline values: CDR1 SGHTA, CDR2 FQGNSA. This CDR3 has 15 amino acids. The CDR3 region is CASSLFGQSNQPQHF. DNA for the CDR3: TGTGCCAGCAGCTTGTTCGGACAGAGCAATCAGCCCCAGCATTTT.

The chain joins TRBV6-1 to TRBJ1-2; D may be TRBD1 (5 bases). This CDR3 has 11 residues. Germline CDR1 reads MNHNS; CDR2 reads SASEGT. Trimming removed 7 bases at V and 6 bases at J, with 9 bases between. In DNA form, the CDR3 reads TGTGCCAGCAACCTCAGGGATGGCTACACCTTC. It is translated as CASNLRDGYTF.

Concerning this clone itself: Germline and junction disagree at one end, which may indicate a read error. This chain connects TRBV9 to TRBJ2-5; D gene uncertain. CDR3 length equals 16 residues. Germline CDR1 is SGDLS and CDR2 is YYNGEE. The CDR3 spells CAGSVVGFGNQETQYF. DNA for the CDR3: TGTGCCGGCAGCGTAGTCGGGTTCGGTAACCAAGAGACCCAGTACTTC.

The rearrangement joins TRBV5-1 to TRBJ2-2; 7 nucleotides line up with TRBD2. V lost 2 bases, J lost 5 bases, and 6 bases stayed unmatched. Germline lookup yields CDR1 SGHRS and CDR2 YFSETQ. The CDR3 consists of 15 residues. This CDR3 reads CASSLSGTGTGELFF. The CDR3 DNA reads TGCGCCAGCAGCTTAAGCGGGACGGGTACCGGGGAGCTGTTTTTT. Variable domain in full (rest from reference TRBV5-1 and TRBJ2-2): KAGVTQTPRYLIKTRGQQVTLSCSPISGHRSVSWYQQTPGQGLQFLFEYFSETQRNKGNFPGRFSGRQFSNSRSEMNVSTLELGDSALYLCASSLSGTGTGELFFGEGSRLTVL.

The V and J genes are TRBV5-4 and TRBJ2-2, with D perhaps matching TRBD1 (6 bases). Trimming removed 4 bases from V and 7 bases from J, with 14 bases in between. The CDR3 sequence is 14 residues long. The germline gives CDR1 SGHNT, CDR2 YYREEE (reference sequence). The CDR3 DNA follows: TGTGCCAGCAGCGAAAACAGGGCCGGCGGGGAGCTGTTTTTT. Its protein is CASSENRAGGELFF.

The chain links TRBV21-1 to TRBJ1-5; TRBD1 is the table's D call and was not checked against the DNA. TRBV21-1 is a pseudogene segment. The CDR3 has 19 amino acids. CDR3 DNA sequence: TGTGCCAGCAGCAAAGCCCTTTTCCTCAGTCAGGTTAGCAATCAGCCCCAGCATTTT. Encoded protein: CASSKALFLSQVSNQPQHF.

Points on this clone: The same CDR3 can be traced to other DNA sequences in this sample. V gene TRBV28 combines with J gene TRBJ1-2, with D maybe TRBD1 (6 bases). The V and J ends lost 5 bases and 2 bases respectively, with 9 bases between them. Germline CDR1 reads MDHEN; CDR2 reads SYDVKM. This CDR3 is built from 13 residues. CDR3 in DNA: TGTGCCAGCAGTCTCGGACAGAACTATGGCTACACCTTC. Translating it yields CASSLGQNYGYTF.